This T cell receptor beta chain was profiled in a study of blood T cell repertoires in COVID-19. Study summary: The samples span acute and convalescent COVID-19 from the United States, Italy and Spain. Nucleic acid was either cDNA or gDNA, and it came from T cells, B-cell-depleted T cells, or PBMCs.

Original data processing: Reference gene primers were amplified, and this amplification served to estimate nucleated cell counts. Repertoires were generated with immunoSEQ multiplex PCR, while TCRdb's copy carries only in-frame clones and drops some. The DNA gave D and trimming, while V, J and clone size come from that table. The sample has some 70,000 clones; about 90% are singletons. This receptor was taken from a woman older than 75 with active COVID-19. The material sequenced was peripheral blood.

The CDR3 sequence: CASSYSAGRGPYEQYF. The CDR3 nucleotides are TGTGCCAGCAGTTACTCAGCGGGCCGGGGACCCTACGAGCAGTACTTC. The V gene is TRBV6-5, the J gene TRBJ2-7, with D possibly TRBD2 on 6 matching bases. From germline, CDR1 is MNHEY and CDR2 SVGAGI. Trimming took off 0 bases at V and 2 bases at J, with 14 bases between the two ends. This CDR3 is built from 16 residues.